The T cell receptor beta chain under discussion was sequenced for a study of blood T cell repertoires in COVID-19. The V gene end was trimmed by 7 bases and the J gene end by 5 bases; junction bases not matched to a gene: 15. CDR1 and CDR2 from the germline V gene are SEHNR and FQNEAQ (reference sequence). The CDR3 is 16 amino acids. The data were produced by immunoSEQ multiplex PCR, yet TCRdb's version contains in-frame clones alone and is incomplete. The table has about 58,000 clones, approximately 90% seen once; the top ten hold roughly 13%. What was sequenced was peripheral blood. V is TRBV7-9 and J is TRBJ2-5, with TRBD2 matching over 8 bases. The TCR sequence derives from a woman in her sixties or seventies with active COVID-19. CDR3 in amino acids: CASNSFVRGDRETQYF. The CDR3 bases are TGTGCCAGCAACTCATTCGTGCGGGGGGACCGGGAGACCCAGTACTTC.